This T cell receptor (beta chain) was captured by sequencing in a study of PD-L1 blockade in urothelial cancer. Study as a whole: Male patients with bladder-origin urothelial cancer numbered about 90% of the 29. When blood samples were assessed, the median T cell count was some 150,000.

Assay: immunoSEQ multiplex PCR; the TCRdb copy retains only in-frame clones and omits some. The table has about 74,000 clones, approximately 81% seen once. The CDR3 runs 13 residues. With 0 bases removed from V and 8 bases from J, the gap between germline ends came to 8 bases. CDR1 and CDR2 (germline): MGHRA, YSYEKL. The V and J genes are TRBV4-1 and TRBJ2-4; tentatively, D is TRBD1 (5 bases). This receptor was taken from a man between 70 and 80 years old with urothelial cancer. The specimen comprised PBMCs, sampled around atezolizumab (anti-PD-L1) treatment. The CDR3 DNA is TGCGCCAGCAGCCAAGATATCAGGGACATTCAGTACTTC. Translation gives CASSQDIRDIQYF.